The 10 T cell receptor beta chains in this list originate from one sample, sequenced in a study of blood T cell repertoires in COVID-19. Assay used: immunoSEQ multiplex PCR; TCRdb lists only in-frame clones, some missing. The data show about 190,000 clones, nearly 85% seen once. The sequenced sample was peripheral blood. The receptors come from a woman in her 30s with acute or convalescent COVID-19.

The rearrangement uses TRBV7-6 and TRBJ2-7; the match to TRBD2 covers 12 bases. Trimming at V came to 3 bases and at J to 4 bases, leaving 4 bases not matched to a gene. The CDR3 is 15 residues long. CDR1 and CDR2 (germline): SGHVS, FNYEAQ. The CDR3 reads CASSFTTSGRYEQYF. CDR3 nucleotides: TGTGCCAGCAGCTTCACTACTAGCGGGAGGTACGAGCAGTACTTC. Variable domain in full (rest from reference TRBV7-6 and TRBJ2-7): GAGVSQSPRYKVTKRGQDVALRCDPISGHVSLYWYRQALGQGPEFLTYFNYEAQQDKSGLPNDRFSAERPEGSISTLTIQRTEQRDSAMYRCASSFTTSGRYEQYFGPGTRLTVT.

The chain recombines TRBV2 with TRBJ1-1, with D possibly TRBD1 on 5 matching bases. The CDR3 is 14 amino acids. CDR1 and CDR2 from the germline V gene are SNHLY and FYNNEI. Trimming shortened V by 5 bases and J by 0 bases, and 10 bases separated the two germline ends. CDR3 nucleotide sequence: TGTGCCAGCAGTACACAGGTGATGAACACTGAAGCTTTCTTT. Its protein product is CASSTQVMNTEAFF.

The chain recombines TRBV5-1 with TRBJ1-6; D is ambiguous. The CDR3 runs to 15 residues. Germline lookup yields CDR1 SGHRS and CDR2 YFSETQ. The V end was cut by 1 base, the J end by 7 bases, with 12 bases between. CDR3 sequence (DNA): TGCGCCAGCAGCTTGACCGCGCTCGGGAATTCACCCCTCCACTTT. The encoded protein is CASSLTALGNSPLHF.

This clone was recorded only once. J is TRBJ1-4 and V is TRBV7-2; a possible D gene is TRBD1 (6 bases). From germline, CDR1 is SGHTA and CDR2 FQGNSA. Trimming took 6 bases from V and 6 from J, leaving 11 bases between them. The CDR3 covers 13 residues. CDR3 sequence reads: CASRAGTYEKLFF. The CDR3 DNA reads TGTGCCAGCAGGGCCGGGACATATGAAAAACTGTTTTTT.

The V call is TRBV7-2, the J call TRBJ1-2, with 8 bases that match TRBD1. V was clipped by 8 bases and J by 4 bases; unmatched bases: 12. From germline, CDR1 is SGHTA and CDR2 FQGNSA. This CDR3 region has 15 residues. The CDR3 here is CASRKTGEGGYGYTF. CDR3 coding DNA: TGTGCCAGCCGGAAGACAGGGGAGGGAGGCTATGGCTACACCTTC. Full variable domain (outside the CDR3, taken from reference TRBV7-2 and TRBJ1-2): GAGVSQSPSNKVTEKGKDVELRCDPISGHTALYWYRQSLGQGLEFLIYFQGNSAPDKSGLPSDRFSAERTGGSVSTLTIQRTQQEDSAVYLCASRKTGEGGYGYTFGSGTRLTVV.

Written as DNA, the CDR3 is TGTGCCAGCAGCTTGGTTGTCACTACCTCCTACAATGAGCAGTTCTTC. It encodes CASSLVVTTSYNEQFF. This chain joins TRBV5-5 and TRBJ2-1; D remains unclear. The CDR3 has 16 amino acids. Per germline, CDR1 SGHKS and CDR2 YYEKEE (reference sequence). V was pared by 0 bases and J by 0 bases, with 10 bases between.

This rearrangement joins TRBV28 to TRBJ1-2, with 9 positions matching TRBD1. Germline loops: CDR1 MDHEN, CDR2 SYDVKM. V dropped 6 bases and J dropped 3; count of bases not matched to a gene: 11. The CDR3 has 16 amino acids. The CDR3: CASSYVPGQGHYGYTF. Here the CDR3 DNA reads TGTGCCAGCAGCTATGTCCCGGGACAGGGCCACTATGGCTACACCTTC.

The chain joins TRBV9 to TRBJ1-2; perhaps TRBD1 as D (6 bases). Deletions cut 2 bases from V and 1 base from J, with 18 bases between. The germline CDR1 and CDR2 sequences are SGDLS and YYNGEE. The CDR3 spans 17 residues. As DNA, the CDR3 is TGTGCCAGCAGCGTGGGAGGGGGAATTGCCATTAACTATGGCTACACCTTC. The encoded protein is CASSVGGGIAINYGYTF.

This clone was counted only a few times. This chain uses TRBV18 with TRBJ1-5, with 10 bases aligning to TRBD1. V gave up 3 bases and J gave up 4 bases; unmatched junction bases: 0. CDR1 and CDR2 from the germline V gene are KGHSH and LQKENI. The CDR3 runs 14 residues. CDR3 DNA: TGTGCCAGCTCACCGGGACAGGGGAATCAGCCCCAGCATTTT. As protein: CASSPGQGNQPQHF.

This clone has a single count. The V gene is TRBV16, the J gene TRBJ2-7; 7 bases are a match to TRBD1. The germline gives CDR1 KGHSY, CDR2 FQNENV. This CDR3 has 13 residues. The ends lost 6 bases at V and 0 bases at J; junction bases unmatched: 2. The CDR3: CASRGQDSYEQYF. DNA for the CDR3: TGTGCCAGCAGAGGACAGGACTCCTACGAGCAGTACTTC.